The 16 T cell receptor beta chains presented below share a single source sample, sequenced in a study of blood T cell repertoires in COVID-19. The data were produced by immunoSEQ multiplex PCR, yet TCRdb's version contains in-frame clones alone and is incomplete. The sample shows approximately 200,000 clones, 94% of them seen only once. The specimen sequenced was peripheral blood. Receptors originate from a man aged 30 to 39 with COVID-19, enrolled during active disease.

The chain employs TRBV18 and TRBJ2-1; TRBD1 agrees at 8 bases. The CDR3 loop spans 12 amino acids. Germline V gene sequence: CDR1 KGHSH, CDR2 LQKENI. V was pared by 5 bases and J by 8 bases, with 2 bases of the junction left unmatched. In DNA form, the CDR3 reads TGTGCCAGCTCAGAGGACAGGGATGAGCAGTTCTTC. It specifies CASSEDRDEQFF.

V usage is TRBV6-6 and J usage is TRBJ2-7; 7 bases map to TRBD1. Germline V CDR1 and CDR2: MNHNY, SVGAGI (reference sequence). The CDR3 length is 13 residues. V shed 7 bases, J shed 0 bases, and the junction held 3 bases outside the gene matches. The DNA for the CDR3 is TGTGCCAGCAATACAGGGGACTCCTACGAGCAGTACTTC. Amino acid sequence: CASNTGDSYEQYF.

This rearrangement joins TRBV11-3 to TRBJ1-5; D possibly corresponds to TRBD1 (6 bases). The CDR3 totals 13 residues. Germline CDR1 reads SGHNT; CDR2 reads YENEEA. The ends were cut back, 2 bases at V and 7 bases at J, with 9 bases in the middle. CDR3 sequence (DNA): TGTGCCAGCAGCTTAACAGGGCCCCAGCCCCAGCATTTT. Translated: CASSLTGPQPQHF.

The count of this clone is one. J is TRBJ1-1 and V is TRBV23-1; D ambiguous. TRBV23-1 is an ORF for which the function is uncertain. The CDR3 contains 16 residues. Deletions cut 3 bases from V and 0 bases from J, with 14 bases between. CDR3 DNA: TGCGCCAGCAGTCACCCCCGAGGGCCCATGAACACTGAAGCTTTCTTT. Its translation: CASSHPRGPMNTEAFF.

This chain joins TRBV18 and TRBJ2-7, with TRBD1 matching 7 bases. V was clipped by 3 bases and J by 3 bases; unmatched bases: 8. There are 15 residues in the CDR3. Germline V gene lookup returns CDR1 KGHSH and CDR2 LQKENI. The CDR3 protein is CASSPPHPGGYEQYF. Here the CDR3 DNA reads TGTGCCAGCTCACCGCCTCACCCAGGGGGCTACGAGCAGTACTTC.

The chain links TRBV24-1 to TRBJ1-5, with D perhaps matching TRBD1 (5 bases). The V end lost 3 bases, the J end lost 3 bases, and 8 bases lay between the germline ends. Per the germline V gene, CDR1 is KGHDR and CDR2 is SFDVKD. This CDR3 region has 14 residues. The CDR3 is CATSDGRANQPQHF. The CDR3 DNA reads TGTGCCACCAGTGATGGCAGGGCCAATCAGCCCCAGCATTTT.

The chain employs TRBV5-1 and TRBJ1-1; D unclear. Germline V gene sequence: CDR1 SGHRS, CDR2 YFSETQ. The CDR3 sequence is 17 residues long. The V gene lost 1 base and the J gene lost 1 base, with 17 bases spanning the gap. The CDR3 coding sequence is TGCGCCAGCAGCTTGTTCCCCATGGCGGTGGGGAACACTGAAGCTTTCTTT. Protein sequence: CASSLFPMAVGNTEAFF.

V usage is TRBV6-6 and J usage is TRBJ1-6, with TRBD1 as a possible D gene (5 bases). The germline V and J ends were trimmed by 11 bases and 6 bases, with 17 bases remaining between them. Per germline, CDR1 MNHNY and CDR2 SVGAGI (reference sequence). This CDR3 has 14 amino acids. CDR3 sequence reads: CASTLGGLNSPLHF. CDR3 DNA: TGTGCCTCCACATTGGGGGGACTTAATTCACCCCTCCACTTT.

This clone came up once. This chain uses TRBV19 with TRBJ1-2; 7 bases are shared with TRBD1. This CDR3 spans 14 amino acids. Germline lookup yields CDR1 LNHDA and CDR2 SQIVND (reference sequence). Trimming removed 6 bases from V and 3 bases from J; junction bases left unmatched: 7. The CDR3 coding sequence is TGTGCCAGTAGAACAGGGGTCGGGGACTATGGCTACACCTTC. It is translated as CASRTGVGDYGYTF.

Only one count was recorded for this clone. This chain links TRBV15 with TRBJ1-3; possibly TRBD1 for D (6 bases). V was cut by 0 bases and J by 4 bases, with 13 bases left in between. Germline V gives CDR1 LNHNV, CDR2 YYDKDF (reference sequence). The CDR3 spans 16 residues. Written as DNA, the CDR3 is TGTGCCACCAGCAGAGATCGGGGCAGGGGAGGAAACACCATATATTTT. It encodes CATSRDRGRGGNTIYF. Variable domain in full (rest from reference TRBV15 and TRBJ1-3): DAMVIQNPRYQVTQFGKPVTLSCSQTLNHNVMYWYQQKSSQAPKLLFHYYDKDFNNEADTPDNFQSRRPNTSFCFLDIRSPGLGDTAMYLCATSRDRGRGGNTIYFGEGSWLTVV.

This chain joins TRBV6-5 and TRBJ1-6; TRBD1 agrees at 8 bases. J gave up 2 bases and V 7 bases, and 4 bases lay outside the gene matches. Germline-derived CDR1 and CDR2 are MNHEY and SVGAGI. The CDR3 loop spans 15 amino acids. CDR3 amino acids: CASTTGDAYNSPLHF. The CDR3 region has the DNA TGTGCCAGCACGACAGGGGACGCCTATAATTCACCCCTCCACTTT.

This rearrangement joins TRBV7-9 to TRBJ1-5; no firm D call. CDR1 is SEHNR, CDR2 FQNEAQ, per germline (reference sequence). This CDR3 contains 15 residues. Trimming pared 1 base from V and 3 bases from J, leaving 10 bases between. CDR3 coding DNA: TGTGCCAGCAGCTTAGGGCAGGAAAACAATCAGCCCCAGCATTTT. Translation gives CASSLGQENNQPQHF.

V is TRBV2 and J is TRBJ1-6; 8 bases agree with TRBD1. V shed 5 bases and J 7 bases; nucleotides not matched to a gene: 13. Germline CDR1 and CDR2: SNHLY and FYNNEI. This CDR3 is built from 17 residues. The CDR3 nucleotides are TGTGCCAGCAGTTACGGACAGGGTAGAAGGGACAATTCACCCCTCCACTTT. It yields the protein CASSYGQGRRDNSPLHF.

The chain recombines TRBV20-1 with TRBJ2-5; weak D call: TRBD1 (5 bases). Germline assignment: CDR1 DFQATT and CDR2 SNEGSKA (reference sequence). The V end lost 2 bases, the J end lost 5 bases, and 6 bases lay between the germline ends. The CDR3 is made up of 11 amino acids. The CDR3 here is CSARKGETQYF. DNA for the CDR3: TGCAGTGCTAGAAAGGGGGAGACCCAGTACTTC.

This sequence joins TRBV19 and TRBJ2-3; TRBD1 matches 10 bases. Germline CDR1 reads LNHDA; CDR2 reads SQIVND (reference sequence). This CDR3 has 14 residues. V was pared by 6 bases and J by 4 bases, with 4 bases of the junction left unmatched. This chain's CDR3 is CASRGQGSPDTQYF. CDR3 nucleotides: TGTGCCAGTAGGGGACAGGGGTCCCCAGATACGCAGTATTTT.

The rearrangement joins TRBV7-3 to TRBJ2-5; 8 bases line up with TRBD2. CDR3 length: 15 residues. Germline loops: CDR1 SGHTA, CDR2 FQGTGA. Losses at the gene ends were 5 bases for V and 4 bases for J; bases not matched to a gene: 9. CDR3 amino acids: CASSPFPGGSETQYF. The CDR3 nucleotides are TGTGCCAGCAGCCCATTCCCGGGGGGGTCAGAGACCCAGTACTTC.